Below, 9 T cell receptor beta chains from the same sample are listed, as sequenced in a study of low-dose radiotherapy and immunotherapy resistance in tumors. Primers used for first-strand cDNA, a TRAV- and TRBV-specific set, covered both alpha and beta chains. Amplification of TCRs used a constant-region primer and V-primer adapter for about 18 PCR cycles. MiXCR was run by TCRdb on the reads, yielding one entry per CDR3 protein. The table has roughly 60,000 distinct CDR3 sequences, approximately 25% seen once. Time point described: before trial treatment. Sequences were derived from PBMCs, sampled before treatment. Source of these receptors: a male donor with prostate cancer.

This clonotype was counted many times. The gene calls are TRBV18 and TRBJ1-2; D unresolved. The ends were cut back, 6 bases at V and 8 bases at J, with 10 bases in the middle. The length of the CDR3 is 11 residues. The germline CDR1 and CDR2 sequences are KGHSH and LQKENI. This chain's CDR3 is CASSRVGGYTF. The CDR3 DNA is TGTGCCAGCTCCCGGGTCGGAGGCTACACCTTC.

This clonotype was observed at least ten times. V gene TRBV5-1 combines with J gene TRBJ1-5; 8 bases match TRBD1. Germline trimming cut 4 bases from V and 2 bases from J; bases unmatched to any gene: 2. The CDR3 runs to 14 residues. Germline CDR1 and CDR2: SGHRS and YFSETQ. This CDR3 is CASSPGQGNQPQHF. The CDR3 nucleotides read TGCGCCAGCAGCCCGGGACAGGGCAATCAGCCCCAGCATTTT.

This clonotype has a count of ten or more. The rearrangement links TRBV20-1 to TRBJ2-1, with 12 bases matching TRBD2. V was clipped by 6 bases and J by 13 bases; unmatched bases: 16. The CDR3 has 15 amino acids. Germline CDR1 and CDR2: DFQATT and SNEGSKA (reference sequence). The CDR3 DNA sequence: TGCAGTGCCTTCCATCTAGCGGGAGGGCTCGGTACTCAGTTCTTC. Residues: CSAFHLAGGLGTQFF.

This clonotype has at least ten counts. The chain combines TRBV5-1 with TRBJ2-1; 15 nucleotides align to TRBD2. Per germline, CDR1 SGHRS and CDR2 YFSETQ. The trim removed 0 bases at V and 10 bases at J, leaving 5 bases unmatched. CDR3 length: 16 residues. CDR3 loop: CASSLGTSGRAGEQFF. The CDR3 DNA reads TGCGCCAGCAGCTTGGGGACTAGCGGGAGGGCAGGAGAGCAGTTCTTC.

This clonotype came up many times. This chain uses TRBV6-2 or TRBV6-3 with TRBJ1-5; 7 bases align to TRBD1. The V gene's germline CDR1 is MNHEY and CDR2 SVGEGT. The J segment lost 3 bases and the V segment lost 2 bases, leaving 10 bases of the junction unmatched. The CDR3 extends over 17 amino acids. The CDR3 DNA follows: TGTGCCAGCAGTTACGGGACAGCCCTTACAAACAATCAGCCCCAGCATTTT. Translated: CASSYGTALTNNQPQHF.

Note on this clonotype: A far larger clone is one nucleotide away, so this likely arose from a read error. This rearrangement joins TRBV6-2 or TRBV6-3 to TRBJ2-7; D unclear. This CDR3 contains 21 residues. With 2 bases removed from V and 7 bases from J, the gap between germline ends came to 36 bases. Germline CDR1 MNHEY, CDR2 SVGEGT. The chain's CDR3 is CASSYRGSPTKGPNRANEQYF. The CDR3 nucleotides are TGTGCCAGCAGTTACCGTGGCTCTCCAACCAAAGGACCTAATCGTGCTAATGAGCAGTACTTC.

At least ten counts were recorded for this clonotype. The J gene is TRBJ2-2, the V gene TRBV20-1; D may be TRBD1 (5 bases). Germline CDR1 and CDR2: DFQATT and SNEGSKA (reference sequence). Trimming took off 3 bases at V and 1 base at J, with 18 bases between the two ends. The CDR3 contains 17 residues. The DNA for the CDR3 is TGCAGTGCTAGTGTTTGGATGTGGGGCTTGAACACCGGGGAGCTGTTTTTT. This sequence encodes CSASVWMWGLNTGELFF.

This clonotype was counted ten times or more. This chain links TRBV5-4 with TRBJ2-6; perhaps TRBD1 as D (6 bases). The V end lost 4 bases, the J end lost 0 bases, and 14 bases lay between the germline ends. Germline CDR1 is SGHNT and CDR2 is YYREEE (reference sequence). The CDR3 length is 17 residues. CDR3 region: CASSTKQGYSGANVLTF. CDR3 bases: TGTGCCAGCAGCACAAAACAGGGCTACTCTGGGGCCAACGTCCTGACTTTC.

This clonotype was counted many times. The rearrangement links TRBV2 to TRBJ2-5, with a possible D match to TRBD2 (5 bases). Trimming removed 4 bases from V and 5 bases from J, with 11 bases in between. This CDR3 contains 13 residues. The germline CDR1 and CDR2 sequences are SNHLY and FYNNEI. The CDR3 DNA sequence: TGTGCCAGCAGTGTAGGAGGCCGGGAGACCCAGTACTTC. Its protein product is CASSVGGRETQYF.